This entry lists 21 T cell receptor beta chains sequenced from one sample in a study of post-analysis software for immune sequencing data (dated by TCRdb to the mid-2010s). Overall study outcomes, separate from this receptor: Significantly higher frequencies in patients than in controls were found for five TRBV segments, including TRBV5-6, TRBV5-1 and TRBV20-1.

Library prep was done by PCR. Sequencing relied on an Illumina HiSeq 2500. Unique molecular identifiers were incorporated into TCR beta cDNA libraries to reduce PCR and sequencing biases. TCRdb cleaned the public reads at Q25 with fastp, built clones with MiXCR and kept in-frame beta chains. Rows matching on CDR3 protein sequence are summarized as one entry with the most common DNA and genes. The sample table records more than 450,000 distinct CDR3 sequences; 30% to 40% of these occur just once. Approximately 6% of the sample lies in the top ten. The antigens of these receptors remain unknown. Material for sequencing was blood. These receptors all come from a girl aged 2 to 17 with multiple sclerosis.

This clonotype was recorded a few times. The chain carries TRBV2 and TRBJ1-2, with D unresolved. The V gene lost 4 bases and the J gene lost 4 bases, with 7 bases spanning the gap. The CDR3 spans 12 residues. Germline lookup yields CDR1 SNHLY and CDR2 FYNNEI. CDR3 in amino acids: CASSVIGYGYTF. CDR3 coding DNA: TGTGCCAGCAGTGTTATCGGCTATGGCTACACCTTC.

In its sample, this clonotype was seen a few times. This chain connects TRBV5-6 to TRBJ2-1; possible D gene TRBD2, 5 bases. Germline V gene data show CDR1 as SGHDT and CDR2 as YYEEEE. The germline V and J ends were trimmed by 6 bases and 0 bases, with 13 bases remaining between them. The CDR3 consists of 15 residues. The CDR3 sequence is CASIFATSSYNEQFF. The CDR3 coding sequence is TGTGCCAGCATCTTTGCTACTAGCTCCTACAATGAGCAGTTCTTC.

V gene TRBV7-8 combines with J gene TRBJ1-2; D is undetermined. Germline values: CDR1 SGHVS, CDR2 FQNEAQ. V was cut by 4 bases and J by 3 bases, with 15 bases left in between. The CDR3 is made up of 15 amino acids. The CDR3 protein is CASSSLGVRHYGYTF. For the CDR3, the DNA is TGTGCCAGCAGCTCCCTCGGCGTCCGTCACTATGGCTACACCTTC.

This sequence joins TRBV12-3 or TRBV12-4 and TRBJ2-3; TRBD2 matches at 9 bases. V gave up 3 bases and J gave up 2 bases; unmatched junction bases: 6. This CDR3 is 16 amino acids long. Here the CDR3 reads CASSLERGAFTDTQYF. CDR3 sequence (DNA): TGTGCCAGCAGTTTGGAGCGGGGGGCCTTCACAGATACGCAGTATTTT.

The V call is TRBV18, the J call TRBJ2-3, with 13 bases identical to TRBD2. CDR3 length: 15 residues. CDR1 and CDR2 from the germline V gene are KGHSH and LQKENI. Germline trimming cut 5 bases from V and 2 bases from J; bases unmatched to any gene: 1. The chain's CDR3 is CASSGTSGITDTQYF. The CDR3 DNA follows: TGTGCCAGCTCAGGGACTAGCGGGATCACAGATACGCAGTATTTT.

This clonotype was seen only a few times. V gene TRBV5-5 combines with J gene TRBJ2-7; weak D call: TRBD2 (5 bases). V was shortened by 0 bases and J by 0 bases, with 10 bases between the two germline ends. The CDR3 length is 15 residues. Looked up from germline, CDR1 is SGHKS and CDR2 is YYEKEE (reference sequence). This CDR3 is CASSLAGEGSYEQYF. In DNA, the CDR3 is TGTGCCAGCAGCTTGGCCGGGGAAGGCTCCTACGAGCAGTACTTC.

A few counts support this clonotype. This chain uses TRBV10-2 with TRBJ1-2; possibly TRBD1 for D (6 bases). Per the germline V gene, CDR1 is WSHSY and CDR2 is SAAADI. Trimming shortened V by 8 bases and J by 4 bases, and 14 bases separated the two germline ends. CDR3 length: 13 residues. This CDR3 reads CASEGGPGYGYTF. In DNA form, the CDR3 reads TGCGCCAGCGAAGGGGGGCCCGGCTATGGCTACACCTTC.

This clonotype was seen a few times. This chain connects TRBV20-1 to TRBJ2-3, with 9 bases identical to TRBD2. Unmatched junction bases numbered 10, after V lost 5 bases and J lost 1 base. CDR3 length: 16 amino acids. Germline loops: CDR1 DFQATT, CDR2 SNEGSKA (reference sequence). The CDR3 sequence: CSAALSGGGGTDTQYF. The CDR3 DNA sequence: TGCAGTGCTGCCCTTTCTGGCGGGGGGGGCACAGATACGCAGTATTTT.

The V gene is TRBV20-1, the J gene TRBJ2-3; 11 nucleotides match TRBD2. The CDR3 consists of 15 residues. The junction had 4 bases not matched to a gene; V was cut back by 5 bases and J by 0 bases. The germline gives CDR1 DFQATT, CDR2 SNEGSKA (reference sequence). This CDR3 is CSAHSGGESTDTQYF. The CDR3 bases are TGCAGTGCTCATAGCGGGGGGGAAAGCACAGATACGCAGTATTTT.

This chain joins TRBV12-3 or TRBV12-4 and TRBJ1-2; TRBD1 matches at 9 bases. Trimming removed 5 bases from V and 4 bases from J; junction bases left unmatched: 8. CDR3 length: 15 residues. DNA of the CDR3: TGTGCCAGCAGTGCATCCGGGACAGGGTTCTATGGCTACACCTTC. As protein: CASSASGTGFYGYTF.

The chain joins TRBV6-5 to TRBJ2-5, with 7 bases identical to TRBD2. The CDR3 runs 16 residues. V trimming: 5 bases; J trimming: 5 bases; junction bases outside the gene matches: 14. The germline gives CDR1 MNHEY, CDR2 SVGAGI. The CDR3 spells CASSLTRGVAWETQYF. The CDR3 nucleotides are TGTGCCAGCAGTCTCACCCGGGGGGTAGCCTGGGAGACCCAGTACTTC.

This clonotype was counted ten times or more. The chain joins TRBV5-5 to TRBJ1-5; unclear D gene. The germline CDR1 and CDR2 sequences are SGHKS and YYEKEE (reference sequence). The CDR3 covers 15 residues. V was pared by 3 bases and J by 11 bases, with 21 bases between. CDR3 DNA: TGTGCCAGCAGCTACCACGGAGCCTTCTATCAAGCCCAGCATTTT. Its protein is CASSYHGAFYQAQHF.

The chain carries TRBV7-9 and TRBJ1-2; D gene uncertain. The CDR3 is made up of 15 amino acids. V dropped 5 bases and J dropped 6 bases, with 19 bases sitting between them. Per germline, CDR1 SEHNR and CDR2 FQNEAQ (reference sequence). Written as DNA, the CDR3 is TGTGCCAGCAGCCTCGGCGGGTTCCCTGGGCATGGCTACACCTTC. As protein: CASSLGGFPGHGYTF.

This chain joins TRBV7-8 and TRBJ2-3; 8 nucleotides match TRBD1. The V gene end was trimmed by 6 bases and the J gene end by 2 bases; junction bases not matched to a gene: 4. Germline V gene lookup returns CDR1 SGHVS and CDR2 FQNEAQ. CDR3 length: 14 amino acids. CDR3 residues: CASRRDRFTDTQYF. The CDR3 coding sequence is TGTGCCAGCAGACGGGACAGGTTCACAGATACGCAGTATTTT.

The chain employs TRBV5-1 and TRBJ2-5, with TRBD1 identical over 7 bases. CDR1 SGHRS and CDR2 YFSETQ come from the germline V gene. V lost 2 bases to trimming and J lost 11 bases; unmatched junction nucleotides: 9. The CDR3 extends over 13 amino acids. The CDR3 sequence is CASSFAFTGEQYF. The CDR3, as DNA: TGCGCCAGCAGCTTTGCCTTTACAGGGGAGCAGTACTTC.

The chain uses TRBV28 and TRBJ2-5, with 7 bases fitting TRBD1. Trimming removed 4 bases from V and 1 base from J; junction bases left unmatched: 6. CDR1 is MDHEN and CDR2 is SYDVKM in the germline V gene. This CDR3 comprises 15 residues. CDR3 amino acids: CASSSWDRFQETQYF. The DNA of the CDR3 is TGTGCCAGCAGTTCCTGGGACAGATTCCAAGAGACCCAGTACTTC.

The J gene is TRBJ2-7, the V gene TRBV7-3; 8 bases are shared with TRBD1. Losses at the gene ends were 0 bases for V and 4 bases for J; bases not matched to a gene: 8. CDR3 length: 16 residues. Germline V gives CDR1 SGHTA, CDR2 FQGTGA. Here the CDR3 reads CASSLTGTGLWYEQYF. CDR3 DNA: TGTGCCAGCAGCTTAACGGGGACAGGTCTCTGGTACGAGCAGTACTTC.

The J gene is TRBJ2-7, the V gene TRBV12-3 or TRBV12-4, with 7 bases matching TRBD1. Trimming removed 2 bases from V and 3 bases from J; junction bases left unmatched: 10. The CDR3 is 16 residues long. CDR3 protein: CASSLPFRDSDYEQYF. The CDR3 coding sequence is TGTGCCAGCAGTTTACCTTTCCGGGACAGTGACTACGAGCAGTACTTC.

Only a few counts were recorded for this clonotype. The DNA of the CDR3 is TGCAGTGCTAGAGACCGGGACAGAGGAAACTATGGCTACACCTTC. Protein sequence: CSARDRDRGNYGYTF. The V gene is TRBV20-1, the J gene TRBJ1-2, with 7 bases matching TRBD1. The CDR3 contains 15 residues. V dropped 0 bases and J dropped 2; count of bases not matched to a gene: 6. Germline CDR1 and CDR2: DFQATT and SNEGSKA (reference sequence).

This clonotype was seen repeatedly, ten times or more. The V call is TRBV6-5, the J call TRBJ1-4; D ambiguous. The CDR3 is 11 residues long. In germline, CDR1 is MNHEY, CDR2 SVGAGI. Trimming took off 7 bases at V and 8 bases at J, with 8 bases between the two ends. The CDR3 spells CASTGGEKLFF. CDR3 DNA: TGTGCCAGCACGGGAGGAGAAAAACTGTTTTTT.

This clonotype was seen more than once but under ten times. The chain uses TRBV7-9 and TRBJ1-2; D remains unclear. V was pared by 5 bases and J by 2 bases, with 18 bases between. The CDR3 has 16 amino acids. Germline loops: CDR1 SEHNR, CDR2 FQNEAQ (reference sequence). In DNA, the CDR3 is TGTGCCAGCAGCCCCTGGCAAAATCCCGACAACTATGGCTACACCTTC. Translation: CASSPWQNPDNYGYTF.